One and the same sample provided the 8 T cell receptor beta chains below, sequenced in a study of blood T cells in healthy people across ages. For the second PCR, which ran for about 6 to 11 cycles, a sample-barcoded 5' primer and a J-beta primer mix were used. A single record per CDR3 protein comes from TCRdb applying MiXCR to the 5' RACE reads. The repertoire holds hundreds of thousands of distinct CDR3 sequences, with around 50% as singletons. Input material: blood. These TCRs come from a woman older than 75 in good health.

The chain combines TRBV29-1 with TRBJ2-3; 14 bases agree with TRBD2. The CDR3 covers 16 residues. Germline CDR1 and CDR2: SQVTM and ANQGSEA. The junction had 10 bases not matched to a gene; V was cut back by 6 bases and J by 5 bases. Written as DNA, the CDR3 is TGCAGCGTGACTGATACCGGGACTAGCGGGAGAGATACGCAGTATTTT. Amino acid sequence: CSVTDTGTSGRDTQYF.

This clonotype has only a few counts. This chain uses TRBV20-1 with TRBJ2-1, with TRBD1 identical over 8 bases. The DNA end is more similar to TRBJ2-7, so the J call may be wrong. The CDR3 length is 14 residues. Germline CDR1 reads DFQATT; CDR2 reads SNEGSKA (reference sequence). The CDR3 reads CSARDRSSYNEQYF. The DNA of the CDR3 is TGCAGTGCTCGGGACAGGAGCTCCTACAATGAGCAGTACTTC.

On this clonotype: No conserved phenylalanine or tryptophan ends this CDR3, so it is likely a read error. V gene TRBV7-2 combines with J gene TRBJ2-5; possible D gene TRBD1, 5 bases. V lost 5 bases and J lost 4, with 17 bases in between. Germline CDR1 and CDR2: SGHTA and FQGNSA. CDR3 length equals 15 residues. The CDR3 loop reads CASSRRRTIRETQYL. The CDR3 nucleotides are TGTGCCAGCAGCCGACGCCGGACAATACGAGAGACCCAGTACTTG.

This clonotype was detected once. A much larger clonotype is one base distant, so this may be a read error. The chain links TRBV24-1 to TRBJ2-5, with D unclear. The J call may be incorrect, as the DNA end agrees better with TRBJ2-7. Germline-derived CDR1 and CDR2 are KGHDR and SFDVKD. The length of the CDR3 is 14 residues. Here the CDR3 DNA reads TGTGCCACCAGTGGGTCCGGGTCCCGCTACGAGCAGTACTTC. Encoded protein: CATSGSGSRYEQYF.

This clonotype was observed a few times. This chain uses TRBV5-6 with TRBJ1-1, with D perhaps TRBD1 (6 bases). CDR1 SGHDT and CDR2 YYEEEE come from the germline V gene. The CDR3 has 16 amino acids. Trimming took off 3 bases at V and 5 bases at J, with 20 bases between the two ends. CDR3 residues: CASSWTGTQVGTEAFF. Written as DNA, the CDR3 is TGTGCCAGCAGCTGGACCGGGACACAGGTTGGGACTGAAGCTTTCTTT.

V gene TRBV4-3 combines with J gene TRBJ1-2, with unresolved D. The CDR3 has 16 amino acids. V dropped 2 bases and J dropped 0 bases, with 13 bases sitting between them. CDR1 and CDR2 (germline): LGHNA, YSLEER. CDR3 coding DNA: TGCGCCAGCAGCCAAAACGACGGGCGAGCTAACTATGGCTACACCTTC. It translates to CASSQNDGRANYGYTF.

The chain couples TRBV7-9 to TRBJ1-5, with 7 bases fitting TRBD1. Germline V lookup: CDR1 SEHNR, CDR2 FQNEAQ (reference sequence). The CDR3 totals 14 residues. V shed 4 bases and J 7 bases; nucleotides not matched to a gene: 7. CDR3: CASSSIRQGQPQHF. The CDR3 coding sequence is TGTGCCAGCAGCTCGATAAGACAGGGACAGCCCCAGCATTTT.

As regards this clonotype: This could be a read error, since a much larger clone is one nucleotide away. The CDR3 loop is CASSWWGGPPDTQYF. The DNA for the CDR3 is TGCGCCAGCAGCTGGTGGGGGGGCCCTCCAGATACGCAGTATTTT. This chain uses TRBV5-1 with TRBJ2-3; tentatively, D is TRBD2 (7 bases). This CDR3 spans 15 amino acids. The germline gives CDR1 SGHRS, CDR2 YFSETQ. Trimming cost V 3 bases and J 4 bases, with 15 bases left between them.